The entry below gives a single T cell receptor beta chain sequence along with its context. Its antigen is still unknown. Time point given: week 35, safety follow-up. A 20-mer mutant IDH1 peptide at 300 ug was injected subcutaneously with topical imiquimod. Method: immunoSEQ multiplex PCR; TCRdb's copy keeps in-frame clones and lacks some. The table lists over 55,000 clones, more than 80% of them singletons. The record originates from a study of a mutant IDH1 vaccine in newly diagnosed glioma. Study details: The initiation of vaccination occurred 4-6 weeks after radiotherapy alone, or with temozolomide cycles. General study findings and limits: Most patients, 90% to 95%, showed vaccine-induced immune responses.

The CDR3 loop spans 12 amino acids. Trimming cost V 6 bases and J 2 bases, with 8 bases left between them. Germline lookup yields CDR1 MNHNY and CDR2 SVGAGI (reference sequence). The receptor was derived from a middle-aged man with glioma. The chain couples TRBV6-6 to TRBJ2-7, with D maybe TRBD1 (5 bases). The sequenced sample was PBMCs, obtained from a glioma patient whose treatment included an IDH1 peptide vaccine. CDR3 protein: CASRGPTYEQYF. The CDR3 nucleotides are TGTGCCAGCAGGGGGCCGACCTACGAGCAGTACTTC.